The clone carrying this T cell receptor beta chain has just one count. Trimming took off 5 bases at V and 4 bases at J, with 12 bases between the two ends. The CDR3 contains 13 residues. Germline CDR1 reads GTSNPN; CDR2 reads SVGIG (reference sequence). Random hexamers served to reverse transcribe roughly 0.5 to 1 ug RNA. TCRdb re-derived calls from the immunoSEQ multiplex PCR reads in MiXCR, one entry per CDR3 protein. The sample includes about 250,000 distinct CDR3 sequences, approximately 92% of them seen just once. The data originate from a study of CD8 T cells in Susac syndrome. In blood CD8+ and CD4+ T cells, TCR beta underwent sequencing.

Input material: CD4+ T cells from PBMCs. V gene TRBV30 combines with J gene TRBJ2-1, with TRBD1 as a possible D gene (6 bases). This clonotype was sampled from a human donor with multiple sclerosis. CDR3 DNA sequence: TGTGCCTGGGTCGGGACACCGTACAATGAGCAGTTCTTC. Protein: CAWVGTPYNEQFF.